This is a list of T cell receptor beta chains from one sample in a study of radiotherapy plus CTLA-4 blockade in lung cancer. Clones were sequenced by immunoSEQ multiplex PCR, and TCRdb holds only the in-frame ones, with some missing. The table has around 44,000 clones, less than 90% seen once. The sequencing here drew on peripheral blood, taken from a patient treated with radiotherapy plus ipilimumab. The receptors originated from a human donor with non-small cell lung cancer that progressed on radiotherapy plus ipilimumab. Some clones in this sample may be carry-over from other donors' samples. CDR3s include the opening cysteine and the closing phenylalanine or tryptophan. Fields, in order: J gene, clone size, D gene, V gene, CDR3 protein, CDR3 DNA. D genes are given only for firm matches. Not every row has a clone size; where given, it reads once, few, many or a size class.

J gene: TRBJ2-5; clone size: -; D gene: -; V gene: TRBV6-1; CDR3 protein: CASSQVVPETQYF; CDR3 DNA: TGTGCCAGCAGTCAGGTCGTCCCAGAGACCCAGTACTTC
J gene: TRBJ1-4; clone size: -; D gene: -; V gene: TRBV28; CDR3 protein: CASSFRGQGSKKLFF; CDR3 DNA: TGTGCCAGCAGTTTTAGGGGCCAGGGATCGAAAAAACTGTTTTTT
J gene: TRBJ1-1; clone size: -; D gene: -; V gene: TRBV4-1; CDR3 protein: CASSQEILGGTLTEAFF; CDR3 DNA: TGCGCCAGCAGCCAAGAAATTTTGGGGGGGACCCTGACTGAAGCTTTCTTT
J gene: TRBJ2-5; clone size: -; D gene: -; V gene: TRBV13; CDR3 protein: CASSSRDSQETQYF; CDR3 DNA: TGTGCCAGCAGCTCCCGGGACTCTCAAGAGACCCAGTACTTC
J gene: TRBJ2-1; clone size: -; D gene: -; V gene: TRBV5-8; CDR3 protein: CASSLAPGFRGGYEQFF; CDR3 DNA: TGTGCCAGCAGCTTGGCCCCTGGGTTTAGGGGAGGCTATGAGCAGTTCTTC
J gene: TRBJ1-1; clone size: -; D gene: TRBD1; V gene: TRBV5-5; CDR3 protein: CASSNLQGGITEAFF; CDR3 DNA: TGTGCCAGCAGCAATCTACAGGGGGGGATTACTGAAGCTTTCTTT
J gene: TRBJ2-7; clone size: -; D gene: TRBD1; V gene: TRBV6-1; CDR3 protein: CASSGTGDEQYF; CDR3 DNA: TGTGCCAGCAGCGGGACAGGGGACGAGCAGTACTTC
J gene: TRBJ2-3; clone size: -; D gene: TRBD2; V gene: TRBV19; CDR3 protein: CASSNLGLAGRKDTQYF; CDR3 DNA: TGTGCCAGTAGTAACCTGGGACTAGCGGGGCGCAAAGATACGCAGTATTTT
J gene: TRBJ2-3; clone size: -; D gene: TRBD2; V gene: TRBV7-3; CDR3 protein: CASSSSGRQTDTQYF; CDR3 DNA: TGTGCCAGCAGTTCCTCCGGGAGGCAGACAGATACGCAGTATTTT
J gene: TRBJ2-1; clone size: few; D gene: -; V gene: TRBV29-1; CDR3 protein: CSVSILNEQFF; CDR3 DNA: TGCAGCGTTAGCATTCTCAATGAGCAGTTCTTC
J gene: TRBJ2-1; clone size: -; D gene: TRBD1; V gene: TRBV5-1; CDR3 protein: CASSTGQGSKFF; CDR3 DNA: TGCGCCAGCAGCACGGGACAGGGAAGTAAGTTCTTC
J gene: TRBJ2-7; clone size: -; D gene: TRBD2; V gene: TRBV6-5; CDR3 protein: CASSYSTSGTYEQYF; CDR3 DNA: TGTGCCAGCAGTTACTCGACTAGCGGGACCTACGAGCAGTACTTC
J gene: TRBJ2-7; clone size: -; D gene: -; V gene: TRBV21-1; CDR3 protein: CASSNHGQGVSYEQYF; CDR3 DNA: TGTGCCAGCAGCAATCACGGACAGGGGGTCTCCTACGAGCAGTACTTC
J gene: TRBJ2-3; clone size: -; D gene: -; V gene: TRBV9; CDR3 protein: CASSAGQQLTDTQYF; CDR3 DNA: TGTGCCAGCAGCGCCGGACAACAGCTCACAGATACGCAGTATTTT
J gene: TRBJ1-2; clone size: -; D gene: TRBD1; V gene: TRBV2; CDR3 protein: CASSTGTDYGYTF; CDR3 DNA: TGTGCCAGCAGTACCGGGACAGACTATGGCTACACCTTC
J gene: TRBJ1-1; clone size: -; D gene: -; V gene: TRBV6-4; CDR3 protein: CASSDGGLSPHF; CDR3 DNA: TGTGCCAGCAGTGACGGAGGGCTCTCTCCGCATTTT
J gene: TRBJ2-5; clone size: -; D gene: TRBD2; V gene: TRBV9; CDR3 protein: CASSGVTGGLETQYF; CDR3 DNA: TGTGCCAGCAGCGGGGTAACGGGGGGGTTGGAGACCCAGTACTTC